This note documents a single TCR beta chain sequence. What it binds is unknown. This entry is derived from a study of cytomegalovirus exposure and HLA in healthy donors. The study, taken as a whole, reports: Both high specificity and high sensitivity reportedly marked the classifier's diagnosis of cytomegalovirus status. There were three CMV-associated chains whose specificity for CMV antigens was confirmed in vitro.

The repertoire was sequenced with immunoSEQ multiplex PCR; TCRdb's copy has only in-frame clones and lacks some. The table includes 80,000 to 100,000 clones, roughly 87% detected once. Trimming shortened V by 8 bases and J by 0 bases, and 10 bases separated the two germline ends. Germline V CDR1 and CDR2: MNHNS, SASEGT. This CDR3 is built from 13 residues. The material sequenced was PBMCs. This receptor was taken from a man younger than 35 in good health and CMV-seropositive. The J gene is TRBJ1-1, the V gene TRBV6-1, with D perhaps matching TRBD1 (5 bases). The CDR3 is CASPKGMNTEAFF. CDR3 sequence (DNA): TGTGCCAGCCCCAAGGGGATGAACACTGAAGCTTTCTTT.